A single sample gave rise to the 4 T cell receptor beta chains below, sequenced in a study of shared clonotypes between healthy human individuals. Repertoires were generated with immunoSEQ multiplex PCR, while TCRdb's copy carries only in-frame clones and drops some. This table holds 600,000 to 750,000 clones, around 77% found once. The sequenced sample consisted of memory CD4+ T cells sorted from blood. Subset reported: CD45RA-negative fraction. Source of these receptors: a woman aged 25 to 39 in good health.

This sequence joins TRBV30 and TRBJ2-7; no reliable D call. The V end was cut by 3 bases, the J end by 6 bases, with 18 bases between. This CDR3 is 14 amino acids long. In germline, CDR1 is GTSNPN, CDR2 SVGIG (reference sequence). This CDR3 reads CAWSGLSGLFEQYF. The CDR3 DNA is TGTGCCTGGAGCGGGCTGTCCGGGTTATTCGAGCAGTACTTC.

A single count supports this clone. V is TRBV18 and J is TRBJ2-7, with D tentatively TRBD1 (6 bases). The germline V gene has CDR1 KGHSH and CDR2 LQKENI. Trimming stripped 7 bases from V and 4 bases from J, with 14 bases between. CDR3 length: 13 residues. The CDR3 sequence: CASCGGRGYEQYF. CDR3 nucleotides: TGTGCCAGCTGCGGAGGCAGGGGATACGAGCAGTACTTC.

Remarks on this clone: The sample has other DNA sequences that encode this CDR3 too. V gene TRBV29-1 combines with J gene TRBJ1-2; 12 nucleotides line up with TRBD1. Germline CDR1 SQVTM, CDR2 ANQGSEA. CDR3 length: 12 amino acids. Trimming at V came to 6 bases and at J to 4 bases, leaving 0 bases not matched to a gene. CDR3 DNA: TGCAGCGTGGGACAGGGGGCCTATGGCTACACCTTC. Encoded protein: CSVGQGAYGYTF.

The chain has TRBV5-8 and TRBJ2-7, with 7 bases lining up with TRBD2. The CDR3 covers 15 residues. Germline V CDR1 and CDR2: SGHTS, YDEGEE. J was trimmed by 5 bases and V by 6 bases; bases with no gene match: 14. The chain's CDR3 is CASKVSGTTSDEQYF. In DNA, the CDR3 is TGTGCCAGCAAGGTTTCGGGGACTACCTCAGACGAGCAGTACTTC.